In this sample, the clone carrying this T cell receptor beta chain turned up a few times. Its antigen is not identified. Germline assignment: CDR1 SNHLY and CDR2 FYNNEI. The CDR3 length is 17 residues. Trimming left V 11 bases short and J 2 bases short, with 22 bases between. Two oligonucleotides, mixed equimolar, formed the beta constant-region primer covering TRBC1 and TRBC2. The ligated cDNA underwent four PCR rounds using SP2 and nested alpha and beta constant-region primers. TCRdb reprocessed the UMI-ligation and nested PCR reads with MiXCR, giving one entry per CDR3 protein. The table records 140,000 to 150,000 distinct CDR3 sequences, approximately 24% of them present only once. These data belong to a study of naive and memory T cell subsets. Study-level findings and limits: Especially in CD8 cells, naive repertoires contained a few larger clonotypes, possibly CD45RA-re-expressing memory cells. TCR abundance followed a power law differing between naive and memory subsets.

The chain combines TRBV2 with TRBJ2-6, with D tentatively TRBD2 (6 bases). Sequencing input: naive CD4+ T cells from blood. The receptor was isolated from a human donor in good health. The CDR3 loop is CAAAGEAPFPGANVLTF. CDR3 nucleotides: TGTGCCGCCGCCGGGGAGGCACCCTTCCCTGGGGCCAACGTCCTGACTTTC.